This TCR beta chain was identified in a study of blood T cell repertoires in COVID-19. CDR1 is SGDLS and CDR2 is YYNGEE in the germline V gene. The CDR3 totals 15 residues. Trimming cost V 1 base and J 0 bases; bases outside gene matches: 2. Using immunoSEQ multiplex PCR, the repertoire was profiled, and TCRdb retains in-frame clones only, with some absent. The table records 310,000 or so clones, roughly 84% of them present only once. The clonotype comes from a man aged 45-65 years with active or convalescent COVID-19. The chain uses TRBV9 and TRBJ2-5; TRBD1 matches at 8 bases. Sequencing was done on a sample of peripheral blood. This chain's CDR3 is CASSVQGANQETQYF. The CDR3 nucleotides are TGTGCCAGCAGCGTACAGGGGGCGAACCAAGAGACCCAGTACTTC.